These 9 T cell receptor beta chains were sequenced from one sample in a study of OX40 agonist ivuxolimab in advanced cancers. Only in-frame clones appear in the TCRdb table, and some are missing; sequencing was by immunoSEQ multiplex PCR. The sample lists 45,000 to 55,000 clones; 70% to 90% were seen once. The sequenced sample was CD4+ or CD8+ T cells sorted from blood, obtained in a trial of the OX40 agonist ivuxolimab. The receptors were gathered from an adult with an advanced solid tumor such as melanoma, head and neck, liver or kidney cancer.

This chain uses TRBV30 with TRBJ1-1, with D uncertain. Deletions cut 4 bases from V and 7 bases from J, with 13 bases between. Germline V gives CDR1 GTSNPN, CDR2 SVGIG (reference sequence). The CDR3 length is 12 residues. Here the CDR3 reads CAWTLRTNEAFF. CDR3 coding DNA: TGTGCCTGGACCTTGAGAACCAATGAAGCTTTCTTT.

The genes are TRBV6-5 and TRBJ2-6; tentatively, D is TRBD2 (5 bases). V shed 6 bases and J shed 2 bases, with 8 bases lying between them. The germline CDR1 and CDR2 sequences are MNHEY and SVGAGI. CDR3 length: 14 residues. In nucleotides, the CDR3 is TGTGCCAGCAGATTGAGGGCTGGGGCCAACGTCCTGACTTTC. This sequence encodes CASRLRAGANVLTF.

CDR3 nucleotide sequence: TGTGCCAGCAGTCCCAAACAAGGTATGAACACTGAAGCTTTCTTT. Translation gives CASSPKQGMNTEAFF. The chain recombines TRBV5-4 with TRBJ1-1; D remains ambiguous. CDR1 and CDR2 from the germline V gene are SGHNT and YYREEE (reference sequence). This CDR3 has 15 amino acids. Trimming stripped 5 bases from V and 0 bases from J, with 14 bases between.

The V and J genes are TRBV18 and TRBJ1-2; 8 bases agree with TRBD1. The CDR3 runs to 13 residues. V was clipped by 7 bases and J by 8 bases; unmatched bases: 9. Per germline, CDR1 KGHSH and CDR2 LQKENI. CDR3 nucleotides: TGTGCCAGCTTAATGACAGGGGATCTCGGCTACACCTTC. Protein: CASLMTGDLGYTF.

The genes are TRBV5-4 and TRBJ2-3; the match to TRBD2 covers 9 bases. CDR1 and CDR2 (germline): SGHNT, YYREEE (reference sequence). The CDR3 has 15 amino acids. J lost 1 base, V lost 3 bases, and 3 bases had no gene match. As DNA, the CDR3 is TGTGCCAGCAGCTGGGGACTAGCAGGCACAGATACGCAGTATTTT. It encodes CASSWGLAGTDTQYF.

In DNA, the CDR3 is TGCGCCAGCAGGAAACAGGGGGCTGAGGAGACCCAGTACTTC. This translates into CASRKQGAEETQYF. This chain joins TRBV4-1 and TRBJ2-5; TRBD1 matches 9 bases. The CDR3 runs 14 residues. Per the germline V gene, CDR1 is MGHRA and CDR2 is YSYEKL. The junction had 7 bases not matched to a gene; V was cut back by 6 bases and J by 5 bases.

This sequence joins TRBV11-2 and TRBJ2-1; the match to TRBD2 covers 7 bases. CDR1 SGHAT and CDR2 FQNNGV come from the germline V gene. This CDR3 has 17 amino acids. V lost 1 base, J lost 6 bases, and 12 bases stayed unmatched. The CDR3 region has the DNA TGTGCCAGCAGCTTAGTTGGGGGAGGGACCTGGAGCAATGAGCAGTTCTTC. It encodes CASSLVGGGTWSNEQFF.

The chain is built from TRBV11-3 and TRBJ2-7; TRBD1 or TRBD2 may be the D gene (5 bases each). V was trimmed by 3 bases and J by 0 bases, leaving 9 bases between them. From germline, CDR1 is SGHNT and CDR2 YENEEA. This CDR3 comprises 14 residues. CDR3 loop: CASSLGTASYEQYF. CDR3 nucleotides: TGTGCCAGCAGCTTGGGGACCGCCTCCTACGAGCAGTACTTC.

A note on this clone: Other DNA sequences in this specimen translate into the identical CDR3. J is TRBJ2-3 and V is TRBV5-4; D is undetermined. Germline V gives CDR1 SGHNT, CDR2 YYREEE (reference sequence). Trimming left V 3 bases short and J 0 bases short, with 2 bases between. This CDR3 is 12 amino acids long. CDR3 sequence: CASSSSTDTQYF. As DNA, the CDR3 is TGTGCCAGCAGCTCGAGCACAGATACGCAGTATTTT.